The 17 T cell receptor beta chains in this list originate from one sample, sequenced in a study of regulatory T cells in long-lasting Graves disease listed by TCRdb under 2021. The time point label, read with the paper, signifies: persistent/refractory GD, antithyroid drugs over 5 years with positive TRAb. For both TCR sequencing and RNA sequencing, RNA was extracted from PBMCs using TRIzol. Receptors were amplified or captured by multiplex PCR. Sequencing was performed on an Illumina HiSeq 4000. CDR3 regions were amplified by Arm-PCR with iRepertoire HTBI primers to construct TCR beta libraries. Clones were called with MiXCR by TCRdb after fastp trimmed the public reads at Q25, and only in-frame beta chains were retained. Rows with a matching CDR3 protein are joined into one entry that keeps the most common DNA and genes. Counted in this sample were approximately 290,000 distinct CDR3 sequences; more than 20% of them appeared once. About 56% of the sample comes from the top ten.

The starting material was peripheral blood mononuclear cells (PBMCs), obtained when the disease was refractory, from a patient treated with antithyroid drugs. Receptor source: a female donor with Graves disease.

With regard to this clonotype: Just one base apart from a much larger clone, this may be a read error. The missing conserved phenylalanine or tryptophan at the end of this CDR3 makes a read error likely. The J gene is TRBJ1-5, the V gene TRBV20-1; D remains ambiguous. V lost 3 bases and J 3 bases, leaving 9 bases between the germline ends. The CDR3 covers 13 residues. CDR1 DFQATT and CDR2 SNEGSKA come from the germline V gene (reference sequence). The CDR3 spells CSARTYTNQPQHS. The CDR3 DNA reads as TGCAGTGCTAGGACCTACACCAATCAGCCCCAGCATTCT.

The table lists this clonotype with many counts. V usage is TRBV6-5 and J usage is TRBJ2-7; the D is unclear. CDR3 size: 16 residues. Trimming pared 0 bases from V and 2 bases from J, leaving 14 bases between. Germline V gives CDR1 MNHEY, CDR2 SVGAGI. In DNA form, the CDR3 reads TGTGCCAGCAGTTACTCTTACCTGACGAGGACCTACGAGCAGTACTTC. Protein sequence: CASSYSYLTRTYEQYF.

The chain joins TRBV4-2 to TRBJ2-5; D is tentatively TRBD1 or TRBD2 (5 bases each). Germline V lookup: CDR1 LGHNA, CDR2 YNFKEQ. The CDR3 totals 14 residues. Trimming stripped 1 base from V and 5 bases from J, with 11 bases between. CDR3 coding DNA: TGTGCCAGCAGCCAAGCCTGGGGGTCGGAGACCCAGTACTTC. This encodes CASSQAWGSETQYF.

The sample holds a few counts of this clonotype. The chain couples TRBV30 to TRBJ2-7; D gene uncertain. Germline V gene lookup returns CDR1 GTSNPN and CDR2 SVGIG (reference sequence). The CDR3 spans 11 residues. Trimming shortened V by 2 bases and J by 2 bases, and 4 bases separated the two germline ends. CDR3 region: CAWSKAYEQYF. In DNA, the CDR3 is TGTGCCTGGAGTAAGGCCTACGAGCAGTACTTC.

A few counts support this clonotype. The J gene is TRBJ1-1, the V gene TRBV6-4; D is unresolved. Germline CDR1 is MRHNA and CDR2 is SNTAGT. The CDR3 sequence is 12 residues long. The germline V and J ends were trimmed by 4 bases and 6 bases, with 9 bases remaining between them. Here the CDR3 reads CASSAKRAEAFF. As DNA, the CDR3 is TGTGCCAGCAGTGCTAAACGGGCTGAAGCTTTCTTT.

This clonotype was picked up many times. At one of its ends the junction is not consistent with the germline gene, which may arise from a read error. The rearrangement links TRBV7-2 to TRBJ2-5; the D is unclear. Germline-derived CDR1 and CDR2 are SGHTA and FQGNSA. This CDR3 region has 12 residues. The CDR3 spells CASSLGQETQYF. CDR3 in DNA: TGTGCCAGCAGTTTAGGACAAGAGACCCAGTACTTC.

In this sample, this clonotype turned up many times. V and J are TRBV5-5 and TRBJ2-6; D remains unclear. V dropped 7 bases and J dropped 0 bases, with 8 bases sitting between them. From germline, CDR1 is SGHKS and CDR2 YYEKEE (reference sequence). The CDR3 length is 14 residues. The CDR3 coding sequence is TGTGCCAGCGGCATCAACTCTGGGGCCAACGTCCTGACTTTC. This encodes CASGINSGANVLTF.

V is TRBV9 and J is TRBJ1-2, with a weak D call TRBD1 (6 bases). Trimming took off 4 bases at V and 8 bases at J, with 24 bases between the two ends. Germline V gene sequence: CDR1 SGDLS, CDR2 YYNGEE. The CDR3 has 16 residues. CDR3 region: CASSPRGPPGDYGYTF. Written as DNA, the CDR3 is TGTGCCAGCAGCCCCCGCGGGCCGCCAGGGGATTACGGCTACACCTTC.

J is TRBJ2-3 and V is TRBV7-2; 8 nucleotides match TRBD2. The J segment lost 6 bases and the V segment lost 6 bases, leaving 8 bases of the junction unmatched. This CDR3 is built from 14 residues. Germline CDR1 SGHTA, CDR2 FQGNSA. CDR3 sequence: CASRLGAGADTQYF. The CDR3 nucleotides are TGTGCCAGCAGGCTAGGAGCGGGAGCTGATACGCAGTATTTT. Full variable domain (rest looked up from reference TRBV7-2 and TRBJ2-3): GAGVSQSPSNKVTEKGKDVELRCDPISGHTALYWYRQSLGQGLEFLIYFQGNSAPDKSGLPSDRFSAERTGGSVSTLTIQRTQQEDSAVYLCASRLGAGADTQYFGPGTRLTVL.

This clonotype was seen a handful of times. This chain joins TRBV9 and TRBJ2-7, with a weak D call TRBD2 (5 bases). The CDR3 runs 15 residues. V lost 0 bases and J 6 bases, leaving 16 bases between the germline ends. CDR1 is SGDLS, CDR2 YYNGEE, per germline. The DNA of the CDR3 is TGTGCCAGCAGCGTAGGGTTCGACGTAGAGGGCGAGCAGTACTTC. It is translated as CASSVGFDVEGEQYF.

This clonotype has at least ten counts. The chain recombines TRBV28 with TRBJ2-4; D is perhaps TRBD1 (6 bases). The CDR3 is made up of 14 amino acids. V was trimmed by 6 bases and J by 3 bases, leaving 12 bases between them. The V gene's germline CDR1 is MDHEN and CDR2 SYDVKM. The CDR3 DNA follows: TGTGCCAGCAGGAAACAGGGTAACAAAAACATTCAGTACTTC. Translated, it gives CASRKQGNKNIQYF. The complete variable domain, with remaining parts taken from reference TRBV28 and TRBJ2-4, reads DVKVTQSSRYLVKRTGEKVFLECVQDMDHENMFWYRQDPGLGLRLIYFSYDVKMKEKGDIPEGYSVSREKKERFSLILESASTNQTSMYLCASRKQGNKNIQYFGAGTRLSVL.

The genes are TRBV6-1 and TRBJ1-6; no clear D gene. This CDR3 comprises 14 residues. V gave up 7 bases and J gave up 0 bases, with 7 bases separating them. Germline V CDR1 and CDR2: MNHNS, SASEGT. The DNA for the CDR3 is TGTGCCAGCAAACTGAGCTCCTATAATTCACCCCTCCACTTT. The encoded protein is CASKLSSYNSPLHF.

J is TRBJ1-5 and V is TRBV7-9; D is unclear. CDR3 length: 13 amino acids. V was trimmed by 1 base and J by 5 bases, leaving 6 bases between them. Germline CDR1 is SEHNR and CDR2 is FQNEAQ (reference sequence). This CDR3 is CASSLGNHQPQHF. The DNA for the CDR3 is TGTGCCAGCAGCTTAGGAAACCATCAGCCCCAGCATTTT.

The chain has TRBV2 and TRBJ2-1, with 7 bases fitting TRBD1. J gave up 6 bases and V 8 bases, and 10 bases lay outside the gene matches. The CDR3 covers 14 residues. Per germline, CDR1 SNHLY and CDR2 FYNNEI. The CDR3 sequence is CASSITRDSNEQFF. Written as DNA, the CDR3 is TGTGCCAGCTCAATAACCCGGGACAGCAATGAGCAGTTCTTC.

About this clonotype: Germline and junction disagree at one end, which may indicate a read error. The gene calls are TRBV7-2 and TRBJ2-7; D may be TRBD2 (5 bases). This CDR3 contains 15 residues. Looked up from germline, CDR1 is SGHTA and CDR2 is FQGNSA. The CDR3, as DNA: TGCGCCAGCAGCCAAGGATACGCGACCGGGGACGAGCAGTACTTC. Residues: CASSQGYATGDEQYF.

The rearrangement links TRBV7-3 to TRBJ1-1; D remains unclear. Per germline, CDR1 SGHTA and CDR2 FQGTGA. V lost 5 bases and J lost 8, with 9 bases in between. The CDR3 totals 11 residues. The CDR3 DNA is TGTGCCAGCAGCCACGGACGAGAAGCTTTCTTT. It encodes CASSHGREAFF.

The chain has TRBV5-6 and TRBJ1-1; D gene uncertain. Germline loops: CDR1 SGHDT, CDR2 YYEEEE. The CDR3 is 17 amino acids. V lost 4 bases, J lost 2 bases, and 21 bases lay in between. The CDR3 sequence is CASSAIPIGDKNTEAFF. The CDR3 DNA is TGTGCCAGCAGCGCCATACCTATTGGCGACAAAAACACTGAAGCTTTCTTT.